One and the same sample provided the 14 T cell receptor beta chains below, sequenced in a study of vaccination and CD4 T cells after COVID-19. The antigens these receptors bind are not known. Sequence data for DNA of cultured CD4+ T cells were generated by the Oncomine TCR Beta short-read assay. Using its own MiXCR run on the PCR reads, TCRdb lists one record per CDR3 protein. This table has 15,000 to 20,000 distinct CDR3 sequences, under 30% appearing once. This sample's treatment: 10-day PBMC culture with coronavirus spike peptide pools or control peptides (ViraFEST assay). Source material: cultured CD4+ T cells from blood. These receptors were obtained from a human donor with COVID-19.

This clonotype came up a few times. The junction and the germline gene differ at one end; a read error may be behind it. The V call is TRBV28, the J call TRBJ1-3; no firm D call. This CDR3 is 15 amino acids long. Germline V gene sequence: CDR1 MDHEN, CDR2 SYDVKM. Here the CDR3 DNA reads TGTGCCAGCAGTTCACCCCCGGGTGCTGGGAACACCATATATTTT. Protein: CASSSPPGAGNTIYF.

This chain connects TRBV6-1 to TRBJ2-7; 7 nucleotides agree with TRBD1. V dropped 8 bases and J dropped 1; count of bases not matched to a gene: 5. CDR1 is MNHNS, CDR2 SASEGT, per germline. The CDR3 totals 13 residues. In DNA, the CDR3 is TGTGCCAGCCGATTGGGACAGTCCTACGAGCAGTACTTC. Encoded protein: CASRLGQSYEQYF.

The chain links TRBV6-2 or TRBV6-3 to TRBJ2-5; 7 bases map to TRBD1. From germline, CDR1 is MNHEY and CDR2 SVGEGT. Losses at the gene ends were 4 bases for V and 7 bases for J; bases not matched to a gene: 9. The CDR3 runs 14 residues. CDR3 DNA sequence: TGTGCCAGCAGTTTCGGGACAGTTAAGGTGACCCAGTACTTC. It translates to CASSFGTVKVTQYF.

The CDR3 DNA reads as TGCAGTGCTACCCGGGACAGGCCCCACGAGCAGTACTTC. Translated: CSATRDRPHEQYF. J is TRBJ2-7 and V is TRBV20-1; 8 nucleotides align to TRBD1. The CDR3 sequence is 13 residues long. Germline CDR1 reads DFQATT; CDR2 reads SNEGSKA (reference sequence). V was pared by 4 bases and J by 5 bases, with 7 bases of the junction left unmatched.

This clonotype was observed a few times. The chain's CDR3 is CASSFSGDTEAFF. CDR3 coding DNA: TGTGCCAGCAGCTTTTCAGGGGACACTGAAGCTTTCTTT. The chain combines TRBV11-2 with TRBJ1-1; tentative D call: TRBD1 (6 bases). The CDR3 is 13 residues long. The V end was cut by 3 bases, the J end by 3 bases, with 8 bases between. CDR1 and CDR2 from the germline V gene are SGHAT and FQNNGV.

The chain is built from TRBV12-3 or TRBV12-4 and TRBJ2-1, with TRBD2 matching 12 bases. The CDR3 loop spans 15 amino acids. Germline trimming cut 6 bases from V and 4 bases from J; bases unmatched to any gene: 4. The chain's CDR3 is CASSPSGGAYNEQFF. As DNA, the CDR3 is TGTGCCAGCAGCCCTAGCGGGGGGGCATACAATGAGCAGTTCTTC.

The chain recombines TRBV11-2 with TRBJ2-7, with 7 bases that match TRBD2. Germline V gene lookup returns CDR1 SGHAT and CDR2 FQNNGV. V shed 5 bases, J shed 2 bases, and the junction held 9 bases outside the gene matches. The length of the CDR3 is 15 residues. This CDR3 reads CASSRGTISTYEQYF. The CDR3 nucleotides read TGTGCCAGCAGCCGGGGGACTATTTCGACCTACGAGCAGTACTTC.

V usage is TRBV6-1 and J usage is TRBJ2-3, with 8 bases that match TRBD2. V lost 4 bases, J lost 8 bases, and 8 bases stayed unmatched. The CDR3 is 14 amino acids. The germline V gene has CDR1 MNHNS and CDR2 SASEGT. CDR3 residues: CASSVSGAIGTQYF. In DNA, the CDR3 is TGTGCCAGCAGTGTTAGCGGGGCCATAGGTACGCAGTATTTT.

This clonotype has a handful of counts. The chain joins TRBV11-2 to TRBJ1-2, with no clear D. Trimming took off 2 bases at V and 7 bases at J, with 11 bases between the two ends. The length of the CDR3 is 13 residues. Germline loops: CDR1 SGHAT, CDR2 FQNNGV. In nucleotides, the CDR3 is TGTGCCAGCAGCTTATACGGTAGTGGTGGCTACACCTTC. Translating it yields CASSLYGSGGYTF.

This clonotype has only one observation. The chain employs TRBV19 and TRBJ2-7; the D gene could be TRBD1 or TRBD2 (5 bases each). Trimming took 3 bases from V and 2 from J, leaving 11 bases between them. The germline gives CDR1 LNHDA, CDR2 SQIVND (reference sequence). This CDR3 comprises 14 residues. The CDR3 spells CASSIELGPYEQYF. Written as DNA, the CDR3 is TGTGCCAGTAGTATCGAACTGGGACCCTACGAGCAGTACTTC.

The gene calls are TRBV20-1 and TRBJ2-1; tentatively, D is TRBD2 (6 bases). CDR1 is DFQATT and CDR2 is SNEGSKA in the germline V gene (reference sequence). Trimming cost V 2 bases and J 0 bases, with 17 bases left between them. This CDR3 has 17 amino acids. CDR3 coding DNA: TGCAGTGCTAGACCCCCCGGGACTCCGAACTCCTACAATGAGCAGTTCTTC. This encodes CSARPPGTPNSYNEQFF.

J is TRBJ1-3 and V is TRBV2, with a tentative D call TRBD1 (6 bases). V was shortened by 8 bases and J by 3 bases, with 20 bases between the two germline ends. CDR1 and CDR2 from the germline V gene are SNHLY and FYNNEI. CDR3 length equals 16 residues. CDR3 residues: CASGEDSLVVGNTIYF. The CDR3 DNA is TGTGCCAGCGGGGAGGACAGTCTAGTAGTTGGAAACACCATATATTTT. The variable domain in full, with the rest retrieved from reference TRBV2 and TRBJ1-3, is EPEVTQTPSHQVTQMGQEVILRCVPISNHLYFYWYRQILGQKVEFLVSFYNNEISEKSEIFDDQFSVERPDGSNFTLKIRSTKLEDSAMYFCASGEDSLVVGNTIYFGEGSWLTVV.

The CDR3: CASRSLPWTSGGADNEQFF. The CDR3 DNA sequence: TGTGCCAGTAGATCCTTACCCTGGACTAGCGGGGGGGCCGACAATGAGCAGTTCTTC. The chain couples TRBV19 to TRBJ2-1; 15 bases match TRBD2. This CDR3 spans 19 amino acids. J lost 5 bases, V lost 6 bases, and 14 bases had no gene match. CDR1 is LNHDA, CDR2 SQIVND, per germline (reference sequence).

This chain joins TRBV6-1 and TRBJ2-5; possibly TRBD1 for D (6 bases). The CDR3 is 14 residues long. Per germline, CDR1 MNHNS and CDR2 SASEGT. The ends were cut back, 5 bases at V and 5 bases at J, with 15 bases in the middle. DNA for the CDR3: TGTGCCAGCAGTCACAGGGAAGGACGGGAGACCCAGTACTTC. Protein product: CASSHREGRETQYF.